The rows below give T cell receptor beta chains drawn from one sample of a study of blood T cell repertoires in COVID-19. The data were produced by immunoSEQ multiplex PCR, yet TCRdb's version contains in-frame clones alone and is incomplete. The table includes roughly 190,000 clones, about 75% detected once. Sequencing was performed on peripheral blood. All receptors come from a woman aged 50 to 60 with active or convalescent COVID-19. The CDR3 runs from the conserved cysteine through the conserved F or W. D genes are given only for firm matches. Expanded clones are given a class, and other clones once, few, many or no size at all.

TRBD1 | TRBJ1-3 | . | TRBV19 | TGTGCCAGTAGCCTGGACAGGTTAGGTGGAAACACCATATATTTT | CASSLDRLGGNTIYF
. | TRBJ1-2 | few | TRBV19 | TGTGCCAGTAGTATTGGCAGGGTGGTAAACGGCTACACCTTC | CASSIGRVVNGYTF
TRBD2 | TRBJ2-7 | few | TRBV5-1 | TGCGCCAGCAGCTTCGCGGGGGGCACCTACGAGCAGTACTTC | CASSFAGGTYEQYF
. | TRBJ2-6 | once | TRBV28 | TGTGCCAGCCTCCATAGCTCTGGGGCCAACGTCCTGACTTTC | CASLHSSGANVLTF
TRBD2 | TRBJ2-7 | . | TRBV29-1 | TGCAGCGTACTACTAGCGGGAGGCTCCTACGAGCAGTACTTC | CSVLLAGGSYEQYF
. | TRBJ2-2 | . | TRBV4-3 | TGCGCCAGCAGCCAAGACTTGGGGGCGACCGGGGAGCTGTTTTTT | CASSQDLGATGELFF
. | TRBJ2-3 | . | TRBV2 | TGTGCCAGCAGTGAATCGGGTTTTTCAGATACGCAGTATTTT | CASSESGFSDTQYF
. | TRBJ1-5 | . | TRBV6-2/TRBV6-3 | TGTGCCAGCAGTTACCCGGAAGGGAGAGGGAGAGGTCAGCCCCAGCATTTT | CASSYPEGRGRGQPQHF
. | TRBJ1-1 | . | TRBV6-1 | TGTGCCAGCAGTGAAAATCCGGAGGACACTGAAGCTTTCTTT | CASSENPEDTEAFF
TRBD2 | TRBJ2-1 | . | TRBV11-2 | TGTGCCAGCAGCTGGGGGGGCAATGAGCAGTTCTTC | CASSWGGNEQFF
. | TRBJ2-3 | . | TRBV6-2/TRBV6-3 | TGTGCCAGCAGCCCCGCCGGGTTGAGGACGCAGTATTTT | CASSPAGLRTQYF
TRBD1 | TRBJ1-1 | . | TRBV7-6 | TGTGCCAGCAGCTTAACAGGGGGCACTGAAGCTTTCTTT | CASSLTGGTEAFF
TRBD1 | TRBJ1-6 | many | TRBV18 | TGTGCCAGCTCACCACGTCGAGGCAGGGGGCGAGATAATTCACCCCTCCACTTT | CASSPRRGRGRDNSPLHF
. | TRBJ1-6 | . | TRBV7-2 | TGTGCCAGCAGCTTAGCGGGCAGCAATTCACCCCTCCACTTT | CASSLAGSNSPLHF
TRBD1 | TRBJ1-4 | . | TRBV2 | TGTGCCAGCAGGGGCCTTGGACAGGGTGGCGCTCGGGATGAAAAACTGTTTTTT | CASRGLGQGGARDEKLFF
TRBD1 | TRBJ2-5 | few | TRBV6-6 | TGTGCCAGCACCGACGCGACAGGGGGGGAGACCCAGTACTTC | CASTDATGGETQYF
TRBD1 | TRBJ1-1 | . | TRBV19 | TGTGCCAGTAGTATTGAACAGGGGTCCACTGAAGCTTTCTTT | CASSIEQGSTEAFF
. | TRBJ2-7 | once | TRBV7-2 | TGTGCCAGCAGCCGCCGACAGAATAAGTACGAGCAGTACTTC | CASSRRQNKYEQYF
TRBD1 | TRBJ2-5 | few | TRBV4-2 | TGTGCCAGCAGCCAAGATAGCGGACAGGGAGAGACCCAGTACTTC | CASSQDSGQGETQYF
. | TRBJ1-3 | . | TRBV19 | TGTGCCAGTAGTCCCAGTGGGGCCGTAAAGACCATATATTTT | CASSPSGAVKTIYF
. | TRBJ2-2 | . | TRBV29-1 | TGCAGCGTTGCAGCGGCAGGTAACACCGGGGAGCTGTTTTTT | CSVAAAGNTGELFF
TRBD1 | TRBJ1-4 | . | TRBV18 | TGTGCCAGCTCTTCCAGGGGGAATGAAAAACTGTTTTTT | CASSSRGNEKLFF
TRBD1 | TRBJ1-1 | . | TRBV7-6 | TGTGCCAGCAGCACCGGACAGGGTCGGGAAGCTTTCTTT | CASSTGQGREAFF
. | TRBJ2-7 | . | TRBV19 | TGTGCCAGTAAGTACGGAGAGGGCGTCTACGAGCAGTACTTC | CASKYGEGVYEQYF
. | TRBJ1-2 | once | TRBV7-2 | TGTGCCAGCAGCGAGACCCGGGGGAACTATGGCTACACCTTC | CASSETRGNYGYTF
. | TRBJ1-3 | . | TRBV19 | TGTGCCACCCGCACGGGGGGGCTCTCTGGAAACACCATATATTTT | CATRTGGLSGNTIYF
TRBD2 | TRBJ2-1 | once | TRBV9 | TGTGCCAGCAGCGCCTCTAGCGGGAGACGAGGTGAGCAGTTCTTC | CASSASSGRRGEQFF
TRBD1 | TRBJ2-7 | . | TRBV19 | TGTGCCAGTAGCTCTCAAGACAGGGCCTACGAGCAGTACTTC | CASSSQDRAYEQYF
TRBD2 | TRBJ2-5 | . | TRBV6-1 | TGTGCCAGCAGTGAACCGCGGACTAGCGGGGAGACCCAGTACTTC | CASSEPRTSGETQYF
. | TRBJ1-1 | . | TRBV7-2 | TGTGCCAGCAGGCGACAGCCGAACACTGAAGCTTTCTTT | CASRRQPNTEAFF
. | TRBJ2-1 | . | TRBV6-2/TRBV6-3 | TGTGCCAGCAGTTACTCTCAGGGTCCTAGCGCGAGCTCCTACAATGAGCAGTTCTTC | CASSYSQGPSASSYNEQFF
. | TRBJ1-4 | . | TRBV6-6 | TGTGCCAGCAGTTACTCGATCGACACCGAAAAACTGTTTTTT | CASSYSIDTEKLFF
. | TRBJ2-5 | . | TRBV7-2 | TGTGCCAGCAGCTCTAATGGGGGACTCCAAGAGACCCAGTACTTC | CASSSNGGLQETQYF
. | TRBJ2-5 | . | TRBV5-5 | TGTGCCAGCAGCCCCCGGGGCGGGGTTCAAGAGACCCAGTACTTC | CASSPRGGVQETQYF
TRBD2 | TRBJ2-5 | . | TRBV5-6 | TGTGCCAGCAGCTACCCGGGACTAGCAGTAGATGAGACCCAGTACTTC | CASSYPGLAVDETQYF
TRBD1 | TRBJ2-5 | many | TRBV11-2 | TGTGCCAGCAGCCTGGGACAGGGACCTCAAGAGACCCAGTACTTC | CASSLGQGPQETQYF
. | TRBJ1-2 | . | TRBV7-3 | TGTGCCAGCAGCCCCTCCGGAGGCTACTATGGCTACACCTTC | CASSPSGGYYGYTF
. | TRBJ1-3 | . | TRBV5-6 | TGTGCCAGCAGCTCTCTGGGACTGATGTCTGGAAACACCATATATTTT | CASSSLGLMSGNTIYF
. | TRBJ2-1 | once | TRBV7-6 | TGTGCCAGCAGCCCCCCCGGCGGAGGGCAGGATGAGCAGTTCTTC | CASSPPGGGQDEQFF
. | TRBJ1-6 | . | TRBV9 | TGTGCCAGCAGCCCCCAAGGGGAGGGGGTAGGGTCACCCCTCCACTTT | CASSPQGEGVGSPLHF
TRBD1 | TRBJ1-1 | few | TRBV2 | TGTGCCAGCACCCCCGACAGGGTTTTCGGAGCTTTCTTT | CASTPDRVFGAFF
. | TRBJ1-5 | . | TRBV19 | TGTGCCAGTAGTGGGCAGGGTGGTCAGCCCCAGCATTTT | CASSGQGGQPQHF
. | TRBJ1-1 | . | TRBV4-3 | TGCGCCAGCAGCGTCCGGACAGACACTGAAGCTTTCTTT | CASSVRTDTEAFF
. | TRBJ2-1 | . | TRBV7-5 | TGTGTCAGAAGCCGTTACAGCGAGGGTTCTATCTCCTACAATGAGCAGTTCTTC | CVRSRYSEGSISYNEQFF
TRBD1 | TRBJ1-1 | once | TRBV27 | TGTGCCAGCAGCCCGACAGGGGGCACTGAAGCTTTCTTT | CASSPTGGTEAFF
. | TRBJ1-2 | . | TRBV29-1 | TGCAGCGTTTCGCAAGGGGTTAACTATGGCTACACCTTC | CSVSQGVNYGYTF
. | TRBJ1-5 | . | TRBV27 | TGTGCCAGCAGTCTCCGGGGGAGCAATCAGCCCCAGCATTTT | CASSLRGSNQPQHF
. | TRBJ1-3 | . | TRBV7-2 | TGTGCCAGCAGCTTAGGTCCCCTCTCTTTCTCTGGAAACACCATATATTTT | CASSLGPLSFSGNTIYF
. | TRBJ2-7 | . | TRBV4-1 | TGCGCCAGCAGCCCTGACACCTACGAGCAGTACTTC | CASSPDTYEQYF
TRBD1 | TRBJ2-7 | . | TRBV5-4 | TGTGCCAGCAGCTATGGACAGGCCTACGAGCAGTACTTC | CASSYGQAYEQYF
. | TRBJ1-2 | once | TRBV19 | TGTGCCAGTAGTACCGCTCACCCCGCAGACTTCTATGGCTACACCTTC | CASSTAHPADFYGYTF
. | TRBJ2-3 | . | TRBV4-3 | TGCGCCAGCAGCCAAAGATCTGGCGGGGCTGGCCTTACAGATACGCAGTATTTT | CASSQRSGGAGLTDTQYF
TRBD2 | TRBJ2-6 | . | TRBV28 | TGTGCCAGCAGTTTCAACCGCCCGGGACTAGCGGGAGGTCTTGGGGCCAACGTCCTGACTTTC | CASSFNRPGLAGGLGANVLTF
. | TRBJ2-7 | . | TRBV6-2/TRBV6-3 | TGTGCCAGCAGCCTAGGACAGTACTCCTACGAGCAGTACTTC | CASSLGQYSYEQYF
TRBD1 | TRBJ2-2 | . | TRBV7-9 | TGTGCCAGCAGCTTAGGGCCGACAGGGGCGAACACCGGGGAGCTGTTTTTT | CASSLGPTGANTGELFF
TRBD2 | TRBJ2-1 | . | TRBV7-6 | TGTGCCAGCAGCTTAGCCCGAGCGGGAGGGGGCGTCAATGAGCAGTTCTTC | CASSLARAGGGVNEQFF
TRBD1 | TRBJ1-2 | . | TRBV9 | TGTGCCAGCAGCCTTACAGGGGTTGGCTACACCTTC | CASSLTGVGYTF